This passage covers 10 T cell receptor beta chains from one sample sequenced in a study of T cell responses to AZD1222 COVID-19 vaccine. Sequenced by immunoSEQ multiplex PCR; TCRdb stores in-frame clones only, minus some. The sample lists over 100,000 clones, around nine tenths occurring once. Sequenced here: peripheral blood, sampled on day 0 of AZD1222 vaccination. The receptors shown here come from an adult in good health.

The V and J genes are TRBV5-1 and TRBJ2-3; D is ambiguous. Trimming took 1 base from V and 5 from J, leaving 2 bases between them. CDR3 length: 11 residues. Germline V gives CDR1 SGHRS, CDR2 YFSETQ. CDR3: CASSLKDTQYF. CDR3 bases: TGCGCCAGCAGCTTGAAAGATACGCAGTATTTT. The full variable domain, rest sourced from reference TRBV5-1 and TRBJ2-3, is KAGVTQTPRYLIKTRGQQVTLSCSPISGHRSVSWYQQTPGQGLQFLFEYFSETQRNKGNFPGRFSGRQFSNSRSEMNVSTLELGDSALYLCASSLKDTQYFGPGTRLTVL.

This chain joins TRBV13 and TRBJ2-7; TRBD1 agrees at 9 bases. The germline CDR1 and CDR2 sequences are PRHDT and FYEKMQ (reference sequence). V lost 5 bases and J lost 6; bases outside the gene matches: 17. This CDR3 spans 17 amino acids. CDR3 coding DNA: TGTGCCAGCAGCCAATCGACCGGGACAGGGCCTTCGTCCGAGCAGTACTTC. Protein product: CASSQSTGTGPSSEQYF.

V is TRBV7-9 and J is TRBJ2-3; D is unresolved. This CDR3 comprises 12 residues. The ends were cut back, 5 bases at V and 8 bases at J, with 11 bases in the middle. Germline V gene sequence: CDR1 SEHNR, CDR2 FQNEAQ (reference sequence). The CDR3 spells CASSPLGGTQYF. The CDR3 nucleotides are TGTGCCAGCAGCCCGCTAGGTGGTACGCAGTATTTT.

CDR3 DNA: TGTGCCAGCAGTTACTCGTCAAGACTAGCGGGACTCGATGAGCAGTTCTTC. Translation: CASSYSSRLAGLDEQFF. V gene TRBV6-2 or TRBV6-3 combines with J gene TRBJ2-1; TRBD2 agrees at 11 bases. The CDR3 extends over 17 amino acids. Germline V gene data show CDR1 as MNHEY and CDR2 as SVGEGT. V was clipped by 0 bases and J by 8 bases; unmatched bases: 9.

The chain links TRBV18 to TRBJ2-7, with 11 bases lining up with TRBD2. V gave up 6 bases and J gave up 4 bases; unmatched junction bases: 2. This CDR3 spans 13 amino acids. Germline V lookup: CDR1 KGHSH, CDR2 LQKENI. CDR3 in DNA: TGTGCCAGCTCGCGACTAGCGGGGTACGAGCAGTACTTC. Encoded protein: CASSRLAGYEQYF.

Only a few counts were recorded for this clone. The chain combines TRBV27 with TRBJ2-1; 7 bases map to TRBD2. Germline values: CDR1 MNHEY, CDR2 SMNVEV (reference sequence). V shed 7 bases, J shed 4 bases, and the junction held 13 bases outside the gene matches. The length of the CDR3 is 16 residues. As DNA, the CDR3 is TGTGCCAGCATGGGCGGGAGCTGGGGTTTTTACAATGAGCAGTTCTTC. Its translation is CASMGGSWGFYNEQFF.

The chain has TRBV9 and TRBJ1-6, with 9 bases lining up with TRBD1. The germline gives CDR1 SGDLS, CDR2 YYNGEE. V shed 0 bases, J shed 9 bases, and the junction held 4 bases outside the gene matches. The CDR3 covers 15 residues. CDR3: CASSVGTGDGSPLHF. In DNA, the CDR3 is TGTGCCAGCAGCGTAGGGACAGGGGATGGTTCACCCCTCCACTTT.

The chain combines TRBV2 with TRBJ2-2; TRBD1 matches 9 bases. The CDR3 covers 14 residues. Trimming removed 6 bases from V and 4 bases from J; junction bases left unmatched: 3. Germline lookup yields CDR1 SNHLY and CDR2 FYNNEI. CDR3 region: CASRQTGGTGELFF. The DNA of the CDR3 is TGTGCCAGCAGGCAGACAGGGGGCACCGGGGAGCTGTTTTTT. Together with reference TRBV2 and TRBJ2-2, the CDR3 gives the full variable domain: EPEVTQTPSHQVTQMGQEVILRCVPISNHLYFYWYRQILGQKVEFLVSFYNNEISEKSEIFDDQFSVERPDGSNFTLKIRSTKLEDSAMYFCASRQTGGTGELFFGEGSRLTVL.

The chain joins TRBV5-4 to TRBJ2-5; no firm D call. The CDR3 loop spans 16 amino acids. Per the germline V gene, CDR1 is SGHNT and CDR2 is YYREEE (reference sequence). V lost 0 bases and J lost 1, with 13 bases in between. CDR3: CASSLGVGGSQETQYF. For the CDR3, the DNA is TGTGCCAGCAGCTTGGGAGTGGGTGGAAGCCAAGAGACCCAGTACTTC. The full variable domain, with the rest looked up from reference TRBV5-4 and TRBJ2-5, is ETGVTQSPTHLIKTRGQQVTLRCSSQSGHNTVSWYQQALGQGPQFIFQYYREEENGRGNFPPRFSGLQFPNYSSELNVNALELDDSALYLCASSLGVGGSQETQYFGPGTRLLVL.

The V gene is TRBV7-9, the J gene TRBJ1-6, with 7 bases lining up with TRBD1. Germline V gene lookup returns CDR1 SEHNR and CDR2 FQNEAQ (reference sequence). The trim removed 5 bases at V and 6 bases at J, leaving 13 bases unmatched. The CDR3 extends over 17 amino acids. CDR3: CASSVRTGVLVNSPLHF. Written as DNA, the CDR3 is TGTGCCAGCAGCGTTCGGACAGGCGTCCTTGTTAATTCACCCCTCCACTTT.